What follows are 20 T cell receptor beta chains derived from one specimen sequenced in a study of Graves' ophthalmopathy and Graves' hyperthyroidism. RNA transcripts provided the template for amplifying TCR beta CDR3 regions. Following a first-round RT-PCR that used HTBI primers, a second-round multiplex PCR was carried out. TCRdb fed the multiplex PCR reads into MiXCR, producing one record per CDR3 protein. Of more than 300,000 distinct CDR3 sequences listed, about a sixth are singletons. Sequencing was done on a sample of peripheral blood. Every receptor here comes from an adult woman with stable Graves' hyperthyroidism.

This clonotype was seen repeatedly, ten times or more. The chain combines TRBV27 with TRBJ2-3, with D tentatively TRBD1 (5 bases). Trimming took off 4 bases at V and 0 bases at J, with 11 bases between the two ends. The CDR3 is made up of 15 amino acids. CDR1 MNHEY and CDR2 SMNVEV come from the germline V gene (reference sequence). CDR3: CASSSDGASTDTQYF. In DNA, the CDR3 is TGTGCCAGCAGTTCCGATGGGGCCAGCACAGATACGCAGTATTTT.

This clonotype occurred many times. The gene calls are TRBV12-3 or TRBV12-4 and TRBJ2-7; TRBD1 matches 9 bases. J was trimmed by 4 bases and V by 6 bases; bases with no gene match: 13. The CDR3 totals 16 residues. The CDR3 nucleotides read TGTGCCAGCAGCTACCATCCGGGACAGGGAGCATACGAGCAGTACTTC. It yields the protein CASSYHPGQGAYEQYF.

This clonotype has at least ten counts. The CDR3 coding sequence is TGTGCCAGCAGTTTAGTCATCTTCGGCGGGGGTGATGGCTACACCGGGGAGCTGTTTTTT. Its protein is CASSLVIFGGGDGYTGELFF. The chain combines TRBV12-3 or TRBV12-4 with TRBJ2-2, with 7 bases identical to TRBD2. The ends lost 1 base at V and 3 bases at J; junction bases unmatched: 17. The CDR3 consists of 20 residues.

The sample holds many counts of this clonotype. V usage is TRBV4-3 and J usage is TRBJ1-1; 9 bases are shared with TRBD1. Losses at the gene ends were 4 bases for V and 4 bases for J; bases not matched to a gene: 10. CDR1 is LGHNA and CDR2 is YSLEER in the germline V gene. This CDR3 comprises 16 residues. This CDR3 reads CASSRLQGARSTEAFF. The CDR3 region has the DNA TGCGCCAGCAGCCGATTACAGGGGGCAAGGAGCACTGAAGCTTTCTTT.

This clonotype was detected ten times or more. The chain is built from TRBV10-3 and TRBJ1-5; the D gene is possibly TRBD1 (5 bases). V gave up 4 bases and J gave up 7 bases, with 14 bases separating them. The V gene's germline CDR1 is ENHRY and CDR2 SYGVKD. The CDR3 is 14 residues long. CDR3 region: CAISGVRGGQPQHF. The CDR3 nucleotides are TGTGCCATCAGTGGTGTAAGGGGTGGACAGCCCCAGCATTTT.

This clonotype showed up many times. J is TRBJ2-7 and V is TRBV6-5; D possibly corresponds to TRBD2 (6 bases). Germline CDR1 and CDR2: MNHEY and SVGAGI. The CDR3 runs 15 residues. Deletions cut 2 bases from V and 1 base from J, with 12 bases between. CDR3 amino acids: CASSYVGGVSYEQYF. For the CDR3, the DNA is TGTGCCAGCAGTTACGTCGGGGGAGTGTCCTACGAGCAGTACTTC.

This clonotype was counted ten times or more. This chain connects TRBV15 to TRBJ1-1; D perhaps matches TRBD1 (6 bases). The CDR3 consists of 15 residues. Germline assignment: CDR1 LNHNV and CDR2 YYDKDF (reference sequence). The V gene lost 2 bases and the J gene lost 3 bases, with 13 bases spanning the gap. As DNA, the CDR3 is TGTGCCACCAGCAGATCCAGGGGAGGTGACACTGAAGCTTTCTTT. Amino acid sequence: CATSRSRGGDTEAFF.

V is TRBV2 and J is TRBJ1-6; no reliable D call. Germline-derived CDR1 and CDR2 are SNHLY and FYNNEI. V was cut by 6 bases and J by 9 bases, with 15 bases left in between. The CDR3 totals 14 residues. CDR3 bases: TGTGCCAGCAGGACGAGGGTGGGGAGTTCACCCCTCCACTTT. Amino acid sequence: CASRTRVGSSPLHF.

The rearrangement joins TRBV29-1 to TRBJ1-5; no clear D gene. There are 13 residues in the CDR3. V dropped 7 bases and J dropped 2 bases, with 12 bases sitting between them. Germline V gene lookup returns CDR1 SQVTM and CDR2 ANQGSEA. CDR3 sequence (DNA): TGCAGCGCGGGAGAGGCAGGCAATCAGCCCCAGCATTTT. Translating gives CSAGEAGNQPQHF.

The sample holds many counts of this clonotype. The genes are TRBV11-2 and TRBJ1-5, with TRBD1 matching 7 bases. The J segment lost 4 bases and the V segment lost 4 bases, leaving 1 base of the junction unmatched. This CDR3 is built from 13 residues. The germline gives CDR1 SGHAT, CDR2 FQNNGV. CDR3 DNA: TGTGCCAGCAGCTGGACAGGTAATCAGCCCCAGCATTTT. Its protein product is CASSWTGNQPQHF.

This clonotype appeared many times. The CDR3 nucleotides read TGTGCCAGTAGTATACCCCCCCGGACAGGGACGGCGGAGACCCAGTACTTC. Translated, it gives CASSIPPRTGTAETQYF. The V gene is TRBV19, the J gene TRBJ2-5; 8 bases are shared with TRBD1. CDR1 and CDR2 (germline): LNHDA, SQIVND (reference sequence). There are 17 residues in the CDR3. With V trimmed by 2 bases and J by 5 bases, 13 bases remained unmatched.

This clonotype came up once. A much larger clone differs by one base, so this may be a read error. The final CDR3 position lacks the conserved phenylalanine or tryptophan, pointing to a likely read error. The CDR3 DNA follows: TGCAGTGCTAGAAGCACTAGCGGGAGTGTCTACGAGCAGTACTTG. This codes for CSARSTSGSVYEQYL. The gene calls are TRBV20-1 and TRBJ2-7; 11 bases fit TRBD2. V shed 2 bases and J 3 bases; nucleotides not matched to a gene: 6. In germline, CDR1 is DFQATT, CDR2 SNEGSKA (reference sequence). The CDR3 is 15 residues long.

This clonotype was observed many times. V usage is TRBV6-1 and J usage is TRBJ2-7, with D perhaps matching TRBD2 (6 bases). Germline V lookup: CDR1 MNHNS, CDR2 SASEGT. The V and J ends lost 5 bases and 4 bases respectively, with 18 bases between them. This CDR3 comprises 15 residues. DNA of the CDR3: TGTGCCAGCAGTCCCCCGGGAGCGGAGGTTTACGAGCAGTACTTC. This encodes CASSPPGAEVYEQYF.

This clonotype was detected ten times or more. The chain employs TRBV7-2 and TRBJ2-7, with 7 positions matching TRBD2. Per germline, CDR1 SGHTA and CDR2 FQGNSA. Trimming took 5 bases from V and 2 from J; bases not matched to a gene: 9. The CDR3 sequence is 15 residues long. Written as DNA, the CDR3 is TGTGCCAGCAGCCAACTGGCGGGAGTACCCTACGAGCAGTACTTC. As protein: CASSQLAGVPYEQYF.

This clonotype was recorded at least ten times. The rearrangement links TRBV6-5 to TRBJ2-2; D unclear. The germline CDR1 and CDR2 sequences are MNHEY and SVGAGI. This CDR3 has 12 amino acids. Deletions cut 7 bases from V and 7 bases from J, with 10 bases between. The CDR3 DNA follows: TGTGCCAGCACTATCCGTGGCGGGGAGCTGTTTTTT. Its translation is CASTIRGGELFF.

This clonotype was counted at least ten times. The chain recombines TRBV11-2 with TRBJ1-1; no clear D gene. Between the trimmed V and J ends, which lost 3 bases and 11 bases, there was a span of 10 bases. Germline V CDR1 and CDR2: SGHAT, FQNNGV. The CDR3 sequence is 11 residues long. The CDR3 is CASSFSLNAFF. In DNA form, the CDR3 reads TGTGCCAGCAGCTTCTCGTTGAACGCTTTCTTT.

This clonotype showed up many times. The chain uses TRBV7-9 and TRBJ1-3; D not certain. Between the trimmed V and J ends, which lost 10 bases and 8 bases, there was a span of 9 bases. This CDR3 comprises 10 residues. Germline values: CDR1 SEHNR, CDR2 FQNEAQ (reference sequence). DNA of the CDR3: TGTGCCACTTCGAGTGACACCATATATTTT. This translates into CATSSDTIYF.

This clonotype was seen ten or more times. Here the CDR3 reads CASSSRLAGVETQYF. CDR3 nucleotide sequence: TGTGCCAGCAGCTCCCGACTAGCGGGGGTGGAGACCCAGTACTTC. The genes are TRBV7-2 and TRBJ2-5; 12 positions agree with TRBD2. V trimming: 4 bases; J trimming: 5 bases; junction bases outside the gene matches: 5. In germline, CDR1 is SGHTA, CDR2 FQGNSA. The CDR3 runs to 15 residues.

This clonotype was seen at least ten times. This chain links TRBV28 with TRBJ1-3; D perhaps matches TRBD1 (5 bases). Germline CDR1 is MDHEN and CDR2 is SYDVKM. The V end was cut by 7 bases, the J end by 7 bases, with 17 bases between. The CDR3 totals 14 residues. Here the CDR3 DNA reads TGTGCCAGCACCCCCTTGGGGGGATCCAACACCATATATTTT. This gives the protein CASTPLGGSNTIYF. Based on the CDR3 plus reference TRBV28 and TRBJ1-3, the full variable domain is DVKVTQSSRYLVKRTGEKVFLECVQDMDHENMFWYRQDPGLGLRLIYFSYDVKMKEKGDIPEGYSVSREKKERFSLILESASTNQTSMYLCASTPLGGSNTIYFGEGSWLTVV.

This clonotype has at least ten counts. This chain links TRBV25-1 with TRBJ1-3; D not certain. CDR1 and CDR2 (germline): MGHDK, SYGVNS. V was cut by 3 bases and J by 0 bases, with 9 bases left in between. CDR3 length: 15 residues. CDR3 region: CASSEMDLSGNTIYF. In DNA form, the CDR3 reads TGTGCCAGCAGTGAGATGGACCTCTCTGGAAACACCATATATTTT. The full variable domain, rest sourced from reference TRBV25-1 and TRBJ1-3, is EADIYQTPRYLVIGTGKKITLECSQTMGHDKMYWYQQDPGMELHLIHYSYGVNSTEKGDLSSESTVSRIRTEHFPLTLESARPSHTSQYLCASSEMDLSGNTIYFGEGSWLTVV.